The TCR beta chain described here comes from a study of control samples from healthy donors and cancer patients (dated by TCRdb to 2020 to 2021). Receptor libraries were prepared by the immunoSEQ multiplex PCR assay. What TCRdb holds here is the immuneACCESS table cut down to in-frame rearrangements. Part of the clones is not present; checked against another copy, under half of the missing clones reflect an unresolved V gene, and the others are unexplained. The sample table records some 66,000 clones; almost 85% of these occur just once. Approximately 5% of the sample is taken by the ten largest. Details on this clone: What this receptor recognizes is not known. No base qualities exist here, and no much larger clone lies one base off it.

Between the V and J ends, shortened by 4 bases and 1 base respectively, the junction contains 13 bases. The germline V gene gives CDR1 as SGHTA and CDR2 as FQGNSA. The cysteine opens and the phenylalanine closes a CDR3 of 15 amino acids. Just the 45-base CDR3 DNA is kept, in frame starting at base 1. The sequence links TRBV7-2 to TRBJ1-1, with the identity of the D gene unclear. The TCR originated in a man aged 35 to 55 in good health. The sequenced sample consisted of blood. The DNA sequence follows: TGTGCCAGCAGCTCCCTTTGGGTATCGAACACTGAAGCTTTCTTT. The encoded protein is CASSSLWVSNTEAFF. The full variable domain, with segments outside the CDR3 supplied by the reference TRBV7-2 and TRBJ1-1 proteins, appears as GAGVSQSPSNKVTEKGKDVELRCDPISGHTALYWYRQSLGQGLEFLIYFQGNSAPDKSGLPSDRFSAERTGGSVSTLTIQRTQQEDSAVYLCASSSLWVSNTEAFFGQGTRLTVV.